These 29 T cell receptor beta chains were all obtained from the same sample, sequenced in a study of shared clonotypes between healthy human individuals. Using immunoSEQ multiplex PCR, the repertoire was profiled, and TCRdb retains in-frame clones only, with some absent. The sample shows hundreds of thousands of clones, 95% of them seen only once. CD45RO-negative, CCR7-selected cells formed the naive CD8 fraction, which excluded terminally differentiated effector memory CD45RA+ cells. Sequencing used naive CD8+ T cells sorted from blood. These receptors were collected from a woman in her twenties or thirties in good health.

This clone came up a few times. The rearrangement uses TRBV27 and TRBJ1-1; TRBD1 aligns across 9 bases. This CDR3 comprises 15 residues. Germline V CDR1 and CDR2: MNHEY, SMNVEV (reference sequence). V dropped 6 bases and J dropped 4; count of bases not matched to a gene: 9. CDR3 protein: CASSNLNRGRTEAFF. CDR3 DNA: TGTGCCAGCAGCAACCTCAACAGGGGGCGCACTGAAGCTTTCTTT.

The gene calls are TRBV15 and TRBJ2-1; TRBD1 might be the D (6 bases). Germline CDR1 LNHNV, CDR2 YYDKDF (reference sequence). The CDR3 totals 16 residues. Trimming cost V 5 bases and J 7 bases, with 21 bases left between them. This chain's CDR3 is CATSGGGTGIRNEQFF. In DNA form, the CDR3 reads TGTGCCACCAGCGGAGGTGGAACAGGGATTCGGAATGAGCAGTTCTTC.

This clone was seen just once. This rearrangement joins TRBV7-7 to TRBJ2-1, with D hard to call. V was trimmed by 5 bases and J by 2 bases, leaving 13 bases between them. Germline CDR1 reads SSHAT; CDR2 reads FNYEAQ (reference sequence). This CDR3 has 15 residues. The CDR3 DNA reads TGTGCCAGCAGCCCATCTATCAGCGCCTACAATGAGCAGTTCTTC. Protein sequence: CASSPSISAYNEQFF.

The genes are TRBV7-6 and TRBJ2-1; a weak D match, TRBD2 (5 bases). CDR3 length equals 16 residues. Germline CDR1 SGHVS, CDR2 FNYEAQ. The germline V and J ends were trimmed by 2 bases and 4 bases, with 15 bases remaining between them. The CDR3: CASSLSSRLPYNEQFF. The CDR3 coding sequence is TGTGCCAGCAGCTTAAGTAGCCGACTACCGTACAATGAGCAGTTCTTC.

This clone was observed once. V usage is TRBV6-6 and J usage is TRBJ2-5, with D uncertain. The DNA end lines up better with TRBJ2-7; the J call may be wrong. From germline, CDR1 is MNHNY and CDR2 SVGAGI (reference sequence). The CDR3 totals 12 residues. CDR3 sequence (DNA): TGTGCCAGCAGTTACTCGAACGACGAGCAGTACTTC. Protein product: CASSYSNDEQYF.

The chain carries TRBV7-9 and TRBJ2-7, with TRBD2 identical over 10 bases. Germline trimming cut 5 bases from V and 1 base from J; bases unmatched to any gene: 2. This CDR3 has 14 residues. The germline gives CDR1 SEHNR, CDR2 FQNEAQ (reference sequence). The CDR3 DNA follows: TGTGCCAGCAGCCAAGCGGGAGGGTCCTACGAGCAGTACTTC. The encoded protein is CASSQAGGSYEQYF.

The chain has TRBV5-6 and TRBJ2-7; D is unclear. The germline V gene has CDR1 SGHDT and CDR2 YYEEEE. The CDR3 runs 11 residues. Trimming cost V 2 bases and J 4 bases, with 4 bases left between them. The CDR3, as DNA: TGTGCCAGCAGCTTCCAGTACGAGCAGTACTTC. Protein sequence: CASSFQYEQYF. The whole variable domain, remainder taken from reference TRBV5-6 and TRBJ2-7, is DAGVTQSPTHLIKTRGQQVTLRCSPKSGHDTVSWYQQALGQGPQFIFQYYEEEERQRGNFPDRFSGHQFPNYSSELNVNALLLGDSALYLCASSFQYEQYFGPGTRLTVT.

CDR3 protein: CASRPLGGNQPQHF. The DNA for the CDR3 is TGTGCCAGCAGGCCACTTGGTGGCAATCAGCCCCAGCATTTT. The chain has TRBV28 and TRBJ1-5; unclear D gene. Trimming took 6 bases from V and 2 from J, leaving 11 bases between them. This CDR3 comprises 14 residues. Germline V CDR1 and CDR2: MDHEN, SYDVKM.

The V and J genes are TRBV7-8 and TRBJ1-3; TRBD1 aligns across 9 bases. The germline gives CDR1 SGHVS, CDR2 FQNEAQ. The trim removed 1 base at V and 8 bases at J, leaving 9 bases unmatched. This CDR3 has 16 amino acids. The chain's CDR3 is CASSLGRGQGMDTIYF. CDR3 bases: TGTGCCAGCAGCTTAGGACGGGGACAGGGAATGGACACCATATATTTT.

CDR3 nucleotide sequence: TGTGCCAGTAGTCCCGAGCCAGGGGGATTCACTGAAGCTTTCTTT. Translation: CASSPEPGGFTEAFF. The chain combines TRBV19 with TRBJ1-1; 7 bases match TRBD1. Germline CDR1 is LNHDA and CDR2 is SQIVND (reference sequence). The CDR3 runs to 15 residues. The V segment lost 5 bases and the J segment 4 bases; nucleotides outside the gene matches: 10.

The chain links TRBV5-8 to TRBJ2-1; 11 bases align to TRBD2. Germline lookup yields CDR1 SGHTS and CDR2 YDEGEE. V lost 4 bases and J lost 7; bases outside the gene matches: 4. The CDR3 runs to 14 residues. The DNA for the CDR3 is TGTGCCAGCAGCCCCACTAGCGGGAGAAATGAGCAGTTCTTC. Protein sequence: CASSPTSGRNEQFF.

The J gene is TRBJ2-7, the V gene TRBV28; tentatively, D is TRBD1 or TRBD2 (5 bases each). Germline-derived CDR1 and CDR2 are MDHEN and SYDVKM. V lost 6 bases to trimming and J lost 4 bases, with 13 bases between them. This CDR3 has 13 residues. CDR3 amino acids: CASSFGREYEQYF. The CDR3 DNA reads TGTGCCAGCAGCTTTGGCAGGGAGTACGAGCAGTACTTC. Filled out from reference TRBV28 and TRBJ2-7, the complete variable domain reads DVKVTQSSRYLVKRTGEKVFLECVQDMDHENMFWYRQDPGLGLRLIYFSYDVKMKEKGDIPEGYSVSREKKERFSLILESASTNQTSMYLCASSFGREYEQYFGPGTRLTVT.

The chain links TRBV7-9 to TRBJ2-2; D not resolved. V shed 1 base and J shed 11 bases, with 8 bases lying between them. The CDR3 loop spans 12 amino acids. CDR1 and CDR2 (germline): SEHNR, FQNEAQ (reference sequence). The CDR3 sequence is CASSLDPKELFF. CDR3 DNA: TGTGCCAGCAGCTTAGACCCCAAAGAGCTGTTTTTT.

The chain recombines TRBV7-9 with TRBJ1-5, with 8 positions matching TRBD1. CDR1 SEHNR and CDR2 FQNEAQ come from the germline V gene (reference sequence). V shed 4 bases, J shed 6 bases, and the junction held 2 bases outside the gene matches. The CDR3 covers 13 residues. The CDR3 bases are TGTGCCAGCAGCTGGGACAGGACTCAGCCCCAGCATTTT. Translation gives CASSWDRTQPQHF.

V is TRBV7-9 and J is TRBJ2-5, with 10 positions matching TRBD2. Per the germline V gene, CDR1 is SEHNR and CDR2 is FQNEAQ (reference sequence). The trim removed 4 bases at V and 2 bases at J, leaving 4 bases unmatched. The CDR3 consists of 15 residues. CDR3 loop: CASSSVAGGQETQYF. In nucleotides, the CDR3 is TGTGCCAGCAGCTCAGTAGCGGGGGGACAAGAGACCCAGTACTTC.

The chain combines TRBV5-1 with TRBJ1-1; D ambiguous. V was cut by 0 bases and J by 3 bases, with 6 bases left in between. The germline gives CDR1 SGHRS, CDR2 YFSETQ. The CDR3 length is 13 residues. CDR3 sequence: CASSLGEYTEAFF. CDR3 nucleotide sequence: TGCGCCAGCAGCTTGGGGGAGTACACTGAAGCTTTCTTT.

The chain joins TRBV6-5 to TRBJ1-5, with TRBD1 identical over 9 bases. CDR1 and CDR2 (germline): MNHEY, SVGAGI. Trimming at V came to 2 bases and at J to 3 bases, leaving 2 bases not matched to a gene. This CDR3 region has 15 residues. The CDR3 sequence: CASSYGTGINQPQHF. The CDR3 bases are TGTGCCAGCAGTTACGGGACAGGGATCAATCAGCCCCAGCATTTT.

V and J are TRBV5-1 and TRBJ1-1; D is possibly TRBD1 (5 bases). Trimming stripped 0 bases from V and 0 bases from J, with 9 bases between. The CDR3 is 15 amino acids. The germline V gene encodes CDR1 SGHRS and CDR2 YFSETQ. The CDR3 DNA is TGCGCCAGCAGCTTGGAAGCAGGGATGAACACTGAAGCTTTCTTT. The encoded protein is CASSLEAGMNTEAFF.

The rearrangement links TRBV7-9 to TRBJ2-2; 8 nucleotides line up with TRBD1. CDR3 length: 17 amino acids. The V and J ends lost 4 bases and 4 bases, in that order; junction bases with no gene match: 11. Germline V gene lookup returns CDR1 SEHNR and CDR2 FQNEAQ (reference sequence). CDR3 sequence (DNA): TGTGCCAGCAGCTCCCTGGACAGGGTTGTGGGCACCGGGGAGCTGTTTTTT. Translating gives CASSSLDRVVGTGELFF.

This chain connects TRBV6-1 to TRBJ1-5, with 9 bases aligning to TRBD1. After removal of 6 bases from V and 4 bases from J, the junction contained 7 bases not matched to a gene. This CDR3 has 15 amino acids. Germline loops: CDR1 MNHNS, CDR2 SASEGT. In DNA, the CDR3 is TGTGCCAGCAGGACTAGGGACAGGGATAATCAGCCCCAGCATTTT. The encoded protein is CASRTRDRDNQPQHF.

The chain employs TRBV4-1 and TRBJ2-2, with a weak D call TRBD2 (5 bases). CDR3 length: 16 amino acids. Germline V gene sequence: CDR1 MGHRA, CDR2 YSYEKL. The V and J ends lost 0 bases and 1 base respectively, with 9 bases between them. The CDR3 reads CASSQERRGNTGELFF. CDR3 coding DNA: TGCGCCAGCAGCCAAGAGCGCCGGGGGAACACCGGGGAGCTGTTTTTT.

This sequence joins TRBV27 and TRBJ2-5; D is possibly TRBD1 or TRBD2 (5 bases each). The end of the DNA is better explained by TRBJ2-7, so the J call may be wrong. The CDR3 covers 14 residues. Germline V lookup: CDR1 MNHEY, CDR2 SMNVEV (reference sequence). CDR3 in DNA: TGTGCCAGCAACCCTTCGGGACCCACCTACGAGCAGTACTTC. It encodes CASNPSGPTYEQYF.

The chain joins TRBV13 to TRBJ2-7; the D call may be TRBD1 or TRBD2 (8 bases each). Germline CDR1 and CDR2: PRHDT and FYEKMQ (reference sequence). With 3 bases removed from V and 3 bases from J, the gap between germline ends came to 21 bases. The CDR3 length is 17 residues. The CDR3 sequence: CASSLTGVGLVIYEQYF. As DNA, the CDR3 is TGTGCCAGCAGCTTGACAGGGGTGGGACTAGTGATCTACGAGCAGTACTTC.

Worth noting for this clone: Other DNA sequences in the sample encode the same CDR3. The chain links TRBV5-4 to TRBJ2-1; D is unclear. Germline values: CDR1 SGHNT, CDR2 YYREEE (reference sequence). V was trimmed by 3 bases and J by 7 bases, leaving 5 bases between them. CDR3 length equals 11 residues. The CDR3 nucleotides read TGTGCCAGCAGCTCTCTGAATGAGCAGTTCTTC. This sequence encodes CASSSLNEQFF. Supplemented by reference TRBV5-4 and TRBJ2-1, the full variable domain reads ETGVTQSPTHLIKTRGQQVTLRCSSQSGHNTVSWYQQALGQGPQFIFQYYREEENGRGNFPPRFSGLQFPNYSSELNVNALELDDSALYLCASSSLNEQFFGPGTRLTVL.

The CDR3 protein is CAISESRYGHTEAFF. In DNA, the CDR3 is TGTGCCATCAGTGAGTCGAGGTATGGCCACACTGAAGCTTTCTTT. The J gene is TRBJ1-1, the V gene TRBV10-3, with D unclear. V was pared by 0 bases and J by 3 bases, with 11 bases between. Germline V gene data show CDR1 as ENHRY and CDR2 as SYGVKD. The CDR3 has 15 amino acids.

V is TRBV6-4 and J is TRBJ1-2; TRBD1 might be the D (6 bases). V gave up 3 bases and J gave up 3 bases, with 11 bases separating them. Germline V gene lookup returns CDR1 MRHNA and CDR2 SNTAGT. This CDR3 has 14 amino acids. The CDR3 DNA is TGTGCCAGCAGTGATGGGGGGGCGGACTATGGCTACACCTTC. Translated, it gives CASSDGGADYGYTF.

The chain uses TRBV23-1 and TRBJ2-1, with TRBD1 identical over 9 bases. TRBV23-1 is recorded as an ORF, its role being uncertain. This CDR3 has 18 amino acids. V lost 6 bases and J lost 5; bases outside the gene matches: 17. In nucleotides, the CDR3 is TGCGCCAGCAGCCAAACGCGAAGACAGGGGGGTGAGGACAATGAGCAGTTCTTC. Residues: CASSQTRRQGGEDNEQFF.

The V call is TRBV2, the J call TRBJ2-2; 8 positions match TRBD1. J lost 1 base, V lost 3 bases, and 4 bases had no gene match. The CDR3 spans 16 residues. From germline, CDR1 is SNHLY and CDR2 FYNNEI. In DNA, the CDR3 is TGTGCCAGCAGTGAGCCCGGGACAGGGAACACCGGGGAGCTGTTTTTT. Translation: CASSEPGTGNTGELFF.

V gene TRBV27 combines with J gene TRBJ2-1, with D uncertain. Germline V CDR1 and CDR2: MNHEY, SMNVEV (reference sequence). This CDR3 contains 14 residues. Between the trimmed V and J ends, which lost 2 bases and 4 bases, there was a span of 9 bases. CDR3 amino acids: CASSLDRGYNEQFF. For the CDR3, the DNA is TGTGCCAGCAGTTTAGACCGCGGTTACAATGAGCAGTTCTTC.